Listed below are T cell receptor beta chains from one sample, sequenced in a study of CD8 T cells in ankylosing spondylitis. One entry per CDR3 protein, called by TCRdb with MiXCR from the 5' RACE reads. The table lists around 35,000 distinct CDR3 sequences, approximately 11% of them singletons. The material sequenced was synovial fluid, either unsorted or a sorted T cell fraction (not recorded which). These receptors came from a male donor with ankylosing spondylitis. The CDR3 runs from the conserved cysteine through the conserved F or W. A D gene is named only where the DNA matches it firmly. The size field is filled for only some rows; it gives once, few, many or a size class.

v_call	j_call	clone_size	d_call	cdr3_nt	cdr3_aa
TRBV20-1	TRBJ2-5	.	TRBD2	TGCAGTGCCCGACCCCTTAGCGGGAGCAGAGAGACCCAGTACTTC	CSARPLSGSRETQYF
TRBV24-1	TRBJ2-1	many	.	TGTGCCACCAGTGGTCATCCGAATAATGAGCAGTTCTTC	CATSGHPNNEQFF
TRBV6-2/TRBV6-3	TRBJ2-1	few	TRBD2	TGTGCCAGCAGTTACTCGGGACTAGCGGGAATTTTCAATGAGCAGTTCTTC	CASSYSGLAGIFNEQFF
TRBV6-2/TRBV6-3	TRBJ2-1	many	.	TGTGCCAGCACCAATAAGGGACCTCTCGACGACCCCTACAATGAGCAGTTCTTC	CASTNKGPLDDPYNEQFF
TRBV5-6	TRBJ2-1	many	TRBD2	TGTGCCAGCAGCGTAGGGACTAGCGGATACAATGAGCAGTTCTTC	CASSVGTSGYNEQFF
TRBV12-3/TRBV12-4	TRBJ2-7	.	TRBD1	TGTGCCAGCAGGGGGACAGGGGGCTACGAGCAGTACTTC	CASRGTGGYEQYF
TRBV20-1	TRBJ2-7	many	.	TGCAGTGCCCATTCATCAGGGGCGAGTTCCTACGAGCAGTACTTC	CSAHSSGASSYEQYF
TRBV21-1	TRBJ1-2	.	.	TGTGCCAGCAGCACACCGGGACAGGGGGCGGTCTGTGGCTACACCTTC	CASSTPGQGAVCGYTF
TRBV28	TRBJ2-7	few	.	TGTGCCAGCAACGACAGACACTACGAGCAGTACTTC	CASNDRHYEQYF
TRBV20-1	TRBJ2-4	.	.	TGCAGTGCTAGAGATAGTCGGCGGACACTGGATGCCAAAAACATTCAGTACTTC	CSARDSRRTLDAKNIQYF